The sequence of this T cell receptor beta chain was determined in a study of blood T cell repertoires in COVID-19. Study-level information: T cells, B-cell-depleted T cells, or PBMCs supplied cDNA or gDNA.

Here immunoSEQ multiplex PCR was the method, and the copy in TCRdb shows in-frame clones only, minus some. The table has a few hundred thousand clones, about nine tenths seen once; the top ten hold about 2.3%. This clone has just one count. CDR3 length equals 14 residues. Germline V gives CDR1 SNHLY, CDR2 FYNNEI. Deletions cut 3 bases from V and 2 bases from J, with 11 bases between. The sequenced material came from peripheral blood. The rearrangement uses TRBV2 and TRBJ2-7, with D possibly TRBD1 on 6 matching bases. The clonotype was recovered from a young man with active or convalescent COVID-19. The CDR3 sequence is CASSDPGQPYEQYF. CDR3 nucleotides: TGTGCCAGCAGTGACCCTGGACAGCCCTACGAGCAGTACTTC.